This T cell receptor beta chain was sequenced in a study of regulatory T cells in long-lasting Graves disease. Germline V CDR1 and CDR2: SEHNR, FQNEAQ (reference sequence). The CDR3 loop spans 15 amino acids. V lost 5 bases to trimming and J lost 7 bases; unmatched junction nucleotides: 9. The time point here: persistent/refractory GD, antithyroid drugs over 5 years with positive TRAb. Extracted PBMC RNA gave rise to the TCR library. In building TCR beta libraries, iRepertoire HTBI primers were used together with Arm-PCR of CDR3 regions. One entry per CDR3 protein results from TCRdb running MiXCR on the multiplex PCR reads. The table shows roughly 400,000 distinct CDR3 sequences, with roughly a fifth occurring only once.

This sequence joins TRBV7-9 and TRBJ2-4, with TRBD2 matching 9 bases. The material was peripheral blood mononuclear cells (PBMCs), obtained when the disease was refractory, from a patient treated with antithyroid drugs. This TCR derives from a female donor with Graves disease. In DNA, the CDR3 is TGTGCCAGCAGCCTGTTAGCGGGAGCGGGGAACATTCAGTACTTC. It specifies CASSLLAGAGNIQYF.